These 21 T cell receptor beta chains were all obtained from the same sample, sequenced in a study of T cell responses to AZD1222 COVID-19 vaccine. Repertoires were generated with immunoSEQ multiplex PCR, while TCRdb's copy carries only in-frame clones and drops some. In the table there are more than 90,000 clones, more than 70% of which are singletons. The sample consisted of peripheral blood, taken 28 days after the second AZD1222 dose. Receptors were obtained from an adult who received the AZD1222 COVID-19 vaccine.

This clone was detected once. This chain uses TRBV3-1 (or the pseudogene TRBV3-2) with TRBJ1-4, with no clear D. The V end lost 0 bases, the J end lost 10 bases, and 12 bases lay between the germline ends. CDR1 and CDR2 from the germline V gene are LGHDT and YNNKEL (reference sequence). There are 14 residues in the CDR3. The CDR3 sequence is CASSQDRERRKLFF. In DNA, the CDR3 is TGTGCCAGCAGCCAAGACCGCGAGCGGCGAAAACTGTTTTTT.

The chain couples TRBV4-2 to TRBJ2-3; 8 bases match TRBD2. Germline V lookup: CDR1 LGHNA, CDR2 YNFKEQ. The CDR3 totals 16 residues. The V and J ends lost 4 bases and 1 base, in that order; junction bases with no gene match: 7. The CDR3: CASSLQRERGTDTQYF. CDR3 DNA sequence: TGTGCCAGCAGCCTCCAGCGGGAGCGCGGCACAGATACGCAGTATTTT.

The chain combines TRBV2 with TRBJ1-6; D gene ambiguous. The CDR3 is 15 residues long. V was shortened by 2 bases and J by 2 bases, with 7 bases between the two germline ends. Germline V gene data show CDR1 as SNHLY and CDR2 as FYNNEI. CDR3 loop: CASSEFRTYNSPLHF. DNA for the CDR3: TGTGCCAGCAGTGAATTTCGGACCTATAATTCACCCCTCCACTTT.

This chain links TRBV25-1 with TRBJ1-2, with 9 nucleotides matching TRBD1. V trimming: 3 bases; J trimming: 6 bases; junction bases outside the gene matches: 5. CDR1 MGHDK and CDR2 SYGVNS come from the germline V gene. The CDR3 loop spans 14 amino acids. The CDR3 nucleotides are TGTGCCAGCAGTGAGACAGGGGGAGTGGATGGCTACACCTTC. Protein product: CASSETGGVDGYTF.

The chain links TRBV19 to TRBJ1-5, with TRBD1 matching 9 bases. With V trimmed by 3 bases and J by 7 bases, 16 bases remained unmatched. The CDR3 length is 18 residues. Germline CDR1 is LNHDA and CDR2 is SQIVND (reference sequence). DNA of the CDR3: TGTGCCAGTAGTATTTCGACAGGGGGGAAACGGACCTACCAGCCCCAGCATTTT. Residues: CASSISTGGKRTYQPQHF.

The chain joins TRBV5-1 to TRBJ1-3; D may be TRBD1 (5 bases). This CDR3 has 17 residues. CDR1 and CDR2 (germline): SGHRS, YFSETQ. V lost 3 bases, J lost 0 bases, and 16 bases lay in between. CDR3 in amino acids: CASSWDRDAGSGNTIYF. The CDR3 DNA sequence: TGCGCCAGCAGCTGGGACCGGGACGCTGGCTCTGGAAACACCATATATTTT. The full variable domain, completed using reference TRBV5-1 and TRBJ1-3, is KAGVTQTPRYLIKTRGQQVTLSCSPISGHRSVSWYQQTPGQGLQFLFEYFSETQRNKGNFPGRFSGRQFSNSRSEMNVSTLELGDSALYLCASSWDRDAGSGNTIYFGEGSWLTVV.

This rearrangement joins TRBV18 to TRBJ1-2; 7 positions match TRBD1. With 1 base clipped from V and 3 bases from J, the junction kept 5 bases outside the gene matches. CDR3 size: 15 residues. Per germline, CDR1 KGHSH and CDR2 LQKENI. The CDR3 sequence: CASSPQGQTDYGYTF. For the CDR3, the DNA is TGTGCCAGCTCACCACAGGGACAGACCGACTATGGCTACACCTTC.

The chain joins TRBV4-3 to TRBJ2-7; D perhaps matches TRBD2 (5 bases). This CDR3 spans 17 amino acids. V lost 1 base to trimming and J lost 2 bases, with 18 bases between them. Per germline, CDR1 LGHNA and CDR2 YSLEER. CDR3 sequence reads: CASSQAAGVGWAYEQYF. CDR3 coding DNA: TGCGCCAGCAGCCAAGCTGCCGGGGTGGGGTGGGCCTACGAGCAGTACTTC.

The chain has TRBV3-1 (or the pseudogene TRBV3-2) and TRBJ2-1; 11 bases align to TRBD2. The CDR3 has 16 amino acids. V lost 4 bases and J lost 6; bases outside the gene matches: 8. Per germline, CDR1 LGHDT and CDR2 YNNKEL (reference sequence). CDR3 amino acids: CASSLEALAGVNEQFF. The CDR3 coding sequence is TGTGCCAGCAGCCTAGAGGCACTAGCGGGAGTCAATGAGCAGTTCTTC.

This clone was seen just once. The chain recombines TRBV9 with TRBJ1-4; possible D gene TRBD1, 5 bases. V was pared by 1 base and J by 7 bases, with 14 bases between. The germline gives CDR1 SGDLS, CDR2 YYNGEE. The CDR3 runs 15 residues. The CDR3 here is CASSVQGSEGEKLFF. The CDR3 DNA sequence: TGTGCCAGCAGCGTACAGGGTTCGGAAGGTGAAAAACTGTTTTTT. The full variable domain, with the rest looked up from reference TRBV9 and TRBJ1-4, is DSGVTQTPKHLITATGQRVTLRCSPRSGDLSVYWYQQSLDQGLQFLIQYYNGEERAKGNILERFSAQQFPDLHSELNLSSLELGDSALYFCASSVQGSEGEKLFFGSGTQLSVL.

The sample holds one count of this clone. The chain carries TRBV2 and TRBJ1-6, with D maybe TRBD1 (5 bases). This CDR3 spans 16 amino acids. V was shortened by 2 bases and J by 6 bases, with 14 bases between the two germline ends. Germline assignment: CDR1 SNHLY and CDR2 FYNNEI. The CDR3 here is CASSELGSRANSPLHF. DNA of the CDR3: TGTGCCAGCAGTGAACTAGGGAGCAGGGCTAATTCACCCCTCCACTTT.

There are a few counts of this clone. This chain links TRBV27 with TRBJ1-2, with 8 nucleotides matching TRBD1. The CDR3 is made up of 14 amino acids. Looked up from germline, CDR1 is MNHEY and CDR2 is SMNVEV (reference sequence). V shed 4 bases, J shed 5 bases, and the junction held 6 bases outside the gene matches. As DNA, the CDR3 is TGTGCCAGCAGTTCCGGGACAGGTCGTTATGGCTACACCTTC. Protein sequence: CASSSGTGRYGYTF.

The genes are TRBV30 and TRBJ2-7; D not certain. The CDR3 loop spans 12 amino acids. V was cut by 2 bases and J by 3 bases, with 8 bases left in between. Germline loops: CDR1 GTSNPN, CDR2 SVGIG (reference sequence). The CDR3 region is CAWSHGNYEQYF. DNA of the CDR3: TGTGCCTGGAGTCACGGTAACTACGAGCAGTACTTC.

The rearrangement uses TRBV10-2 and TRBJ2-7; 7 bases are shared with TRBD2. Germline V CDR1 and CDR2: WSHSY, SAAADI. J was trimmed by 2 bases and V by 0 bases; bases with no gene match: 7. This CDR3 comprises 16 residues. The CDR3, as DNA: TGCGCCAGCAGTGAGTCTTGGGGGAGGGCGCCCTACGAGCAGTACTTC. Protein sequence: CASSESWGRAPYEQYF.

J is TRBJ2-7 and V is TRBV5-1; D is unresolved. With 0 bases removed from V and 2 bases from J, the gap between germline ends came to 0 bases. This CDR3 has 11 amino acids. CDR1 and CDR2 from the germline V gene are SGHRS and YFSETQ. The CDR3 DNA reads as TGCGCCAGCAGCTTGGCCTACGAGCAGTACTTC. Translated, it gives CASSLAYEQYF.

The CDR3 sequence is CSVEGRTNGYTF. As DNA, the CDR3 is TGCAGCGTTGAAGGGCGGACTAATGGCTACACCTTC. The gene calls are TRBV29-1 and TRBJ1-2; D gene uncertain. Trimming took off 1 base at V and 6 bases at J, with 9 bases between the two ends. CDR3 size: 12 residues. CDR1 and CDR2 (germline): SQVTM, ANQGSEA.

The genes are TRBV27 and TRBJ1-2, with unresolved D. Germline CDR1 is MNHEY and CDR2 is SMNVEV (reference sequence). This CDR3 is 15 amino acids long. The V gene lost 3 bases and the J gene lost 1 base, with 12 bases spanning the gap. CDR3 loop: CASSFTPIVNYGYTF. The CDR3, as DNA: TGTGCCAGCAGTTTCACCCCCATAGTTAACTATGGCTACACCTTC.

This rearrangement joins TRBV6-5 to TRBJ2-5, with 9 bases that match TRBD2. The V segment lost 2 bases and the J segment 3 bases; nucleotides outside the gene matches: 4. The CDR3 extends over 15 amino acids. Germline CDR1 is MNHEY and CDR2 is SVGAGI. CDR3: CASSYLTSGKETQYF. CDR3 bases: TGTGCCAGCAGTTACCTGACTAGCGGAAAAGAGACCCAGTACTTC.

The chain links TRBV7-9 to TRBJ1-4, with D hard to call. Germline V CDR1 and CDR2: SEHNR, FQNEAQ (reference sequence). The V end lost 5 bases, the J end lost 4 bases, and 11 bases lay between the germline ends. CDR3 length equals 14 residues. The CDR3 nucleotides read TGTGCCAGCAGCCAGCCCCCAAATAATGAAAAACTGTTTTTT. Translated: CASSQPPNNEKLFF.

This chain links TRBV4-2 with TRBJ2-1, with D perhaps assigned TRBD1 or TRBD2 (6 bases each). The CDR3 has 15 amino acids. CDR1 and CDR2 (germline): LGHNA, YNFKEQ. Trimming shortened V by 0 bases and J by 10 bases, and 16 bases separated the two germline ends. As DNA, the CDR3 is TGTGCCAGCAGCCAAGATTTTAGCGGAGGGGGAGAGCAGTTCTTC. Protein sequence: CASSQDFSGGGEQFF.

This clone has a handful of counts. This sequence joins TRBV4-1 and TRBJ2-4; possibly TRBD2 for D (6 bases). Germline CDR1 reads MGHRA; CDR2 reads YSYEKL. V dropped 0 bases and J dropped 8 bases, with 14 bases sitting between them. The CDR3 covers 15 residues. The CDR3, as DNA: TGCGCCAGCAGCCAAGAATGGGACTCCACGTACATTCAGTACTTC. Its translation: CASSQEWDSTYIQYF.